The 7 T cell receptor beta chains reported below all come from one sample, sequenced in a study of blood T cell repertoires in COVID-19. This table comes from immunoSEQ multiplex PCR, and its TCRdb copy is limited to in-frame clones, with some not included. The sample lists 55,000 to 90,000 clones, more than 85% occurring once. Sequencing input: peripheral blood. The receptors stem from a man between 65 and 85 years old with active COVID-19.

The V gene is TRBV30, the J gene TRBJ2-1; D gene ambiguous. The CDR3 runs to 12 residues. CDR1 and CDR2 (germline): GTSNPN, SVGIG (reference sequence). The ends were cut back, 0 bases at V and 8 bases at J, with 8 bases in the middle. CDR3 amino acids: CAWSVSGDEQFF. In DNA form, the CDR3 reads TGTGCCTGGAGTGTATCAGGCGATGAGCAGTTCTTC.

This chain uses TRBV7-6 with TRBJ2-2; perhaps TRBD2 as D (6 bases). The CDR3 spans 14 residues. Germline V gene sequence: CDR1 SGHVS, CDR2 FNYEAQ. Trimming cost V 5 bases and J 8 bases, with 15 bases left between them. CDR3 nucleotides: TGTGCCAGCAGCCCGACTAGATCTCCGGGGGAGCTGTTTTTT. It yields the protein CASSPTRSPGELFF.

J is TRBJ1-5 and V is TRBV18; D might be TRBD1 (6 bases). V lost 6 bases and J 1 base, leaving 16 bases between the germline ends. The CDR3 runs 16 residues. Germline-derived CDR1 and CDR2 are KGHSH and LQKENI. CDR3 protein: CASSLRRTDSNQPQHF. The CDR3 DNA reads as TGTGCCAGCTCGCTACGCCGGACAGACAGCAATCAGCCCCAGCATTTT. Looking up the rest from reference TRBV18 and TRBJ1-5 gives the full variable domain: NAGVMQNPRHLVRRRGQEARLRCSPMKGHSHVYWYRQLPEEGLKFMVYLQKENIIDESGMPKERFSAEFPKEGPSILRIQQVVRGDSAAYFCASSLRRTDSNQPQHFGDGTRLSIL.

The CDR3 is CASSFGTGLTYGYTF. In nucleotides, the CDR3 is TGTGCCAGCAGCTTTGGGACAGGGCTCACCTATGGCTACACCTTC. The rearrangement uses TRBV5-8 and TRBJ1-2; 9 bases map to TRBD1. J was trimmed by 4 bases and V by 2 bases; bases with no gene match: 6. The CDR3 is made up of 15 amino acids. Per germline, CDR1 SGHTS and CDR2 YDEGEE.

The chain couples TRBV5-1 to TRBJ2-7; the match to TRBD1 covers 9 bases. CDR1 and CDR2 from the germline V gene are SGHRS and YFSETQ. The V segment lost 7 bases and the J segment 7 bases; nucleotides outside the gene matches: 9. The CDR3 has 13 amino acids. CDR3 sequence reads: CASRGQGVWEQYF. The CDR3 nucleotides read TGCGCCAGCCGGGGACAGGGAGTCTGGGAGCAGTACTTC.

As DNA, the CDR3 is TGTGCCAGCAGCCAGGGACAGGGGAGCGGCTACGAGCAGTACTTC. This gives the protein CASSQGQGSGYEQYF. V and J are TRBV7-9 and TRBJ2-7; 10 bases agree with TRBD1. The germline CDR1 and CDR2 sequences are SEHNR and FQNEAQ (reference sequence). The CDR3 consists of 15 residues. The V gene end was trimmed by 5 bases and the J gene end by 3 bases; junction bases not matched to a gene: 7.

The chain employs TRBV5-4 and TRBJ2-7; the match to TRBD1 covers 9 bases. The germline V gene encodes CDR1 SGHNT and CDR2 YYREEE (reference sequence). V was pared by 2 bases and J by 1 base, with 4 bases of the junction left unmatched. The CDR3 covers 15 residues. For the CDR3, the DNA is TGTGCCAGCAGCTTAGACAGGGGGGGGTCCTACGAGCAGTACTTC. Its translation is CASSLDRGGSYEQYF.